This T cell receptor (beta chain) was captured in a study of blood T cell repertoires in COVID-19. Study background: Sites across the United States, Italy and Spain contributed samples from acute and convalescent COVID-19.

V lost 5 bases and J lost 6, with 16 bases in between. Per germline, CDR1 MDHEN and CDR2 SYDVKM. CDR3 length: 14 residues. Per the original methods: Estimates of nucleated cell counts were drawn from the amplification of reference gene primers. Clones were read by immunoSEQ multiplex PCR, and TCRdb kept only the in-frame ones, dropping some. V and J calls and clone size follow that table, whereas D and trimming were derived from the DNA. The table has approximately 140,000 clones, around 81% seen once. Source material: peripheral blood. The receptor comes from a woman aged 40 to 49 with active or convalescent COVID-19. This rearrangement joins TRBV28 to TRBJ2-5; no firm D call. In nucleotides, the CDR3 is TGTGCCAGCAGTCCTCCCCGAGCCCCAAAGACCCAGTACTTC. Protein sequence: CASSPPRAPKTQYF.